The rows below give T cell receptor beta chains drawn from one sample of a study of blood T cell repertoires in COVID-19. Clones were sequenced by immunoSEQ multiplex PCR, and TCRdb holds only the in-frame ones, with some missing. Found here are a few hundred thousand clones, 88% of them singletons; the top ten hold around 2%. Sequenced material: PBMCs or T cells enriched from blood (not recorded which). These receptors were obtained from a woman aged 55-70 years in a cohort exposed to, infected with or recovered from COVID-19 (not recorded which). Both conserved end residues are part of each CDR3. Each record gives: V gene, D gene, clone size, J gene, CDR3 DNA, CDR3 protein. D genes are given only for firm matches. A row's size may be missing; if present it is once, few, many or a size class.

>TRBV6-2/TRBV6-3|NA|NA|TRBJ2-2
TGTGCCAGCAGTTACCCTCCCGGGTACACCGGGGAGCTGTTTTTT
CASSYPPGYTGELFF
>TRBV19|TRBD1|NA|TRBJ2-7
TGTGCCAGTAGTGACCACAGGGGCGACGAGCAGTACTTC
CASSDHRGDEQYF
>TRBV7-9|NA|few|TRBJ1-1
TGTGCCAGCAGCCTGGAGAGGAACACTGAAGCTTTCTTT
CASSLERNTEAFF
>TRBV5-1|TRBD2|NA|TRBJ2-3
TGCGCCAGCAGCCCTGGGACTAGCGGGAGGACGCAGTATTTT
CASSPGTSGRTQYF
>TRBV5-1|NA|NA|TRBJ1-4
TGCGCCAGCAGCTTGACGGTCGGGGAGGAAAAACTGTTTTTT
CASSLTVGEEKLFF
>TRBV15|NA|NA|TRBJ2-1
TGTGCCACCAGCAGAGATCAGGCTAGAGGGTACAATGAGCAGTTCTTC
CATSRDQARGYNEQFF
>TRBV6-2/TRBV6-3|TRBD1|NA|TRBJ1-2
TGTGCCAGCAGTTTGGGACAGGGTGGCTACACCTTC
CASSLGQGGYTF
>TRBV5-1|NA|NA|TRBJ1-4
TGCGCCAGCACCTTCATTGCAGGGTCGGGTGAAAAACTGTTTTTT
CASTFIAGSGEKLFF
>TRBV5-6|NA|NA|TRBJ1-4
TGTGCCAGCAGCTTGGGGCTGGTTTCTAATGAAAAACTGTTTTTT
CASSLGLVSNEKLFF
>TRBV27|TRBD1|NA|TRBJ1-5
TGTGCCAGCAGTCCCGGGACAGGGGGCCCTCAGCCCCAGCATTTT
CASSPGTGGPQPQHF
>TRBV7-9|NA|NA|TRBJ2-5
TGTGCCAGTCAGGGTAGGGGAGAGACCCAGTACTTC
CASQGRGETQYF
>TRBV9|NA|NA|TRBJ1-1
TGTGCCAGCAGCCCTGAAGGCGGGAACACTGAAGCTTTCTTT
CASSPEGGNTEAFF
>TRBV19|NA|NA|TRBJ1-5
TGTGCCAGTTCCGGAGTACATAGCAATCAGCCCCAGCATTTT
CASSGVHSNQPQHF
>TRBV7-2|NA|NA|TRBJ1-1
TGTGCCAGCAGCTTAAGGTCCGGGAGGGATGAAGCTTTCTTT
CASSLRSGRDEAFF
>TRBV19|NA|NA|TRBJ1-1
TGTGCCAGGGTTCATAGCGTCCTTGAAGCTTTCTTT
CARVHSVLEAFF
>TRBV5-4|TRBD1|NA|TRBJ1-1
TGTGCCAGCAGCCGACTACAGGGGGACACTGAAGCTTTCTTT
CASSRLQGDTEAFF
>TRBV15|NA|NA|TRBJ2-4
TGTGCCACCGTGGAGGGAGTGGACAAAAACATTCAGTACTTC
CATVEGVDKNIQYF
>TRBV6-5|NA|few|TRBJ2-2
TGTGCCAGCATTAGGACAGACTCGAACACCGGGGAGCTGTTTTTT
CASIRTDSNTGELFF
>TRBV10-1|TRBD2|NA|TRBJ2-1
TGCGCCAGCAGCAAAACTAGCGGGAGGGCTTACAATGAGCAGTTCTTC
CASSKTSGRAYNEQFF
>TRBV5-5|NA|few|TRBJ2-4
TGTGCCAGCAGCTTGGAGTTCGGACAGCATTACAAAAACATTCAGTACTTC
CASSLEFGQHYKNIQYF
>TRBV28|TRBD1|NA|TRBJ1-2
TGTGCCAGCAGGCACAACCCGGGACAGGGTTTAGGGTATGGCTACACCTTC
CASRHNPGQGLGYGYTF
>TRBV7-9|NA|NA|TRBJ2-5
TGTGCCAGCAGCTTACCCGCAGCAGGCTTAGAGACCCAGTACTTC
CASSLPAAGLETQYF
>TRBV5-6|TRBD1|once|TRBJ2-3
TGTGCCAGCAGCTCATTTGGCCTGACAGGGATCACAGATACGCAGTATTTT
CASSSFGLTGITDTQYF
>TRBV28|NA|NA|TRBJ1-6
TGTGCCAGCAGTTCCTCCCACCGTAGCTCCTATAATTCACCCCTCCACTTT
CASSSSHRSSYNSPLHF
>TRBV11-3|TRBD2|NA|TRBJ2-1
TGTGCCAGCAGCTGGGACTATCGCAATGAGCAGTTCTTC
CASSWDYRNEQFF
>TRBV6-2/TRBV6-3|TRBD2|NA|TRBJ2-1
TGTGCCAGCAGTTCTAGCGGGAGGGTTTTGGGTCAGTTCTTC
CASSSSGRVLGQFF
>TRBV25-1|NA|NA|TRBJ2-7
TGTGCCAGCAGTGACCTGGAGCAGTACTTC
CASSDLEQYF
>TRBV5-1|TRBD1|NA|TRBJ2-7
TGCGCCAGCAGCCAGGGACAGGCGGCGTACTTC
CASSQGQAAYF
>TRBV4-2|TRBD1|few|TRBJ1-6
TGTGCCAGCAGCCAAGACTTCAGGACAGGGGGGTCACCCCTCCACTTT
CASSQDFRTGGSPLHF
>TRBV6-5|TRBD1|NA|TRBJ2-3
TGTGCCACCGAGACAGGGGCCGATACGCAGTATTTT
CATETGADTQYF
>TRBV11-2|TRBD1|NA|TRBJ2-7
TGTGCCAGCAGCTTAGATCCTCAGGGGGTCGCCTACGAGCAGTACTTC
CASSLDPQGVAYEQYF
>TRBV28|NA|NA|TRBJ1-2
TGTGCCAGCATTGAGGGTGGCTATGGCTACACCTTC
CASIEGGYGYTF
>TRBV4-2|NA|NA|TRBJ2-7
TGTGCCAGCAGCCAAGATGGGCGCGAGCAGTACTTC
CASSQDGREQYF
>TRBV5-1|NA|NA|TRBJ1-1
TGCGCCAGCAGCAGTCAGGGGAGCACTGAAGCTTTCTTT
CASSSQGSTEAFF
>TRBV2|TRBD2|once|TRBJ2-1
TGTGCCAGCTCCGGGACTAGCGGGAGGGCGGTTTACAATGAGCAGTTCTTC
CASSGTSGRAVYNEQFF
>TRBV28|TRBD1|once|TRBJ1-2
TGTGCCAGCAGTTTATGGACAGGGGGGGAAAGGGGCTACACCTTC
CASSLWTGGERGYTF
>TRBV5-1|NA|NA|TRBJ2-1
TGCGCCAGCAACCAGCTTCAGGTGTCAAACAATGAGCAGTTCTTC
CASNQLQVSNNEQFF
>TRBV19|TRBD2|NA|TRBJ2-7
TGTGCCAGTAGTCTGACTAGCGTGAGCTCCTACGAGCAGTACTTC
CASSLTSVSSYEQYF
>TRBV5-1|NA|NA|TRBJ1-6
TGCGCCAGCAGCCTGATTTTCAGGGGCTCGGATTCACCCCTCCACTTT
CASSLIFRGSDSPLHF
>TRBV19|NA|NA|TRBJ2-3
TGTGCCAGTAGTATTCCACATGGGCGGGAAATTACGCAGTATTTT
CASSIPHGREITQYF
>TRBV5-6|NA|NA|TRBJ1-6
TGTGCCAGCAGCTTGGGGGGACTTTCACCCCTCCACTTT
CASSLGGLSPLHF
>TRBV5-6|NA|NA|TRBJ1-2
TGTGCCAGCGGATTGGGACAAAGCCAACTCTATGGCTACACCTTC
CASGLGQSQLYGYTF
>TRBV7-9|TRBD1|NA|TRBJ2-7
TGTGCCAGCAGTCAATTAACAGGGGAAAGTCGCTACGAGCAGTACTTC
CASSQLTGESRYEQYF
>TRBV30|NA|NA|TRBJ1-1
TGTGCCTGGAGTGTCATACAGGGCCAGACGGGAGCTTTCTTT
CAWSVIQGQTGAFF
>TRBV27|NA|NA|TRBJ1-4
TGTGCCAGCAGTTTATCGACGTCCCCAGGGGCTGAAAAACTGTTTTTT
CASSLSTSPGAEKLFF
>TRBV30|TRBD2|NA|TRBJ2-3
TGTGCCTGGAGTAAGCGGGGGAGCACAGATACGCAGTATTTT
CAWSKRGSTDTQYF